Following are 26 T cell receptor beta chains from one sample sequenced in a study of blood T cell repertoires in COVID-19 (dated by TCRdb to about 2020). Receptor libraries were prepared by the immunoSEQ multiplex PCR assay. TCRdb took over this immuneACCESS table, retaining in-frame rearrangements with V and J assigned. Such tables are incomplete; in checked studies, under half of the missing clones stem from an unresolved V gene, and the remainder is unexplained. This sample holds 300,000 to 400,000 clones; about 90% were observed only once. About 6% of the sample rests with the top ten. Sequencing input: peripheral blood. The source is a woman aged 45-65 years with COVID-19, enrolled during active disease.

Many counts were recorded for this clone. V gene TRBV19 combines with J gene TRBJ1-5; possible D gene TRBD1, 6 bases. V was pared by 2 bases and J by 6 bases, with 11 bases between. CDR3 size: 14 residues. Germline V lookup: CDR1 LNHDA, CDR2 SQIVND (reference sequence). The CDR3: CASSIPTGRQPQHF. CDR3 nucleotide sequence: TGTGCCAGTAGTATACCAACAGGGCGTCAGCCCCAGCATTTT.

The J gene is TRBJ1-2, the V gene TRBV24-1; 12 bases line up with TRBD1. Losses at the gene ends were 1 base for V and 7 bases for J; bases not matched to a gene: 6. Germline CDR1 KGHDR, CDR2 SFDVKD. The CDR3 extends over 16 amino acids. The CDR3 DNA is TGTGCCACCAGTGATTTACCGGGACAGGGGGCAATTGGCTACACCTTC. It encodes CATSDLPGQGAIGYTF.

The V and J genes are TRBV28 and TRBJ1-2; unclear D gene. This CDR3 has 12 amino acids. Germline CDR1 is MDHEN and CDR2 is SYDVKM. Trimming stripped 5 bases from V and 8 bases from J, with 12 bases between. The CDR3 nucleotides are TGTGCCAGCAGTGAGAGAAGTAGCGGCTACACCTTC. Its translation: CASSERSSGYTF.

The sample holds one count of this clone. The chain joins TRBV3-1 (or the pseudogene TRBV3-2) to TRBJ2-5; 9 nucleotides agree with TRBD2. This CDR3 has 14 residues. The germline gives CDR1 LGHDT, CDR2 YNNKEL (reference sequence). After removal of 3 bases from V and 2 bases from J, the junction contained 1 base not matched to a gene. CDR3 region: CASSQTSGQETQYF. The CDR3 DNA reads TGTGCCAGCAGCCAGACTAGCGGACAAGAGACCCAGTACTTC.

The rearrangement links TRBV6-5 to TRBJ2-1; 8 bases line up with TRBD2. The V gene's germline CDR1 is MNHEY and CDR2 SVGAGI. This CDR3 is built from 14 residues. V gave up 6 bases and J gave up 3 bases; unmatched junction bases: 4. CDR3 region: CASREGLVYNEQFF. The CDR3 DNA reads as TGTGCCAGCAGAGAGGGACTAGTCTACAATGAGCAGTTCTTC.

The genes are TRBV5-6 and TRBJ1-4; TRBD1 matches 8 bases. Germline loops: CDR1 SGHDT, CDR2 YYEEEE. This CDR3 has 17 residues. V lost 1 base to trimming and J lost 8 bases; unmatched junction nucleotides: 13. The CDR3 loop reads CASSLYPGTGYREKLFF. The CDR3 DNA reads as TGTGCCAGCAGCTTGTACCCCGGGACAGGCTATAGGGAAAAACTGTTTTTT.

CDR3 amino acids: CAISRENEQFF. The DNA of the CDR3 is TGTGCCATCAGTCGAGAAAATGAGCAGTTCTTC. The rearrangement uses TRBV10-3 and TRBJ2-1; D is unclear. This CDR3 comprises 11 residues. The V gene's germline CDR1 is ENHRY and CDR2 SYGVKD. V was cut by 5 bases and J by 7 bases, with 6 bases left in between.

This clone was seen a single time. The genes are TRBV19 and TRBJ2-1; tentatively, D is TRBD1 (6 bases). Germline V gene sequence: CDR1 LNHDA, CDR2 SQIVND (reference sequence). V lost 7 bases to trimming and J lost 7 bases, with 11 bases between them. CDR3 length: 12 amino acids. The CDR3 coding sequence is TGTGCCAGTAAGGCAGGGGTTAATGAGCAGTTCTTC. As protein: CASKAGVNEQFF.

The chain couples TRBV3-1 (or the pseudogene TRBV3-2) to TRBJ2-7; D unresolved. The V and J ends lost 2 bases and 5 bases respectively, with 19 bases between them. Per germline, CDR1 LGHDT and CDR2 YNNKEL (reference sequence). This CDR3 region has 16 residues. The DNA of the CDR3 is TGTGCCAGCAGCCAAAGTGTCGCGGAAACGGCCAACGAGCAGTACTTC. This gives the protein CASSQSVAETANEQYF.

The rearrangement links TRBV11-3 to TRBJ2-2, with no clear D. The CDR3 has 14 amino acids. Deletions cut 5 bases from V and 4 bases from J, with 11 bases between. The germline gives CDR1 SGHNT, CDR2 YENEEA. The chain's CDR3 is CASSQRSLTGELFF. In DNA form, the CDR3 reads TGTGCCAGCAGCCAACGGAGTCTCACCGGGGAGCTGTTTTTT.

V gene TRBV3-1 (or the pseudogene TRBV3-2) combines with J gene TRBJ2-5; the D gene is possibly TRBD1 (5 bases). Trimming removed 3 bases at V and 1 base at J, with 12 bases between. In germline, CDR1 is LGHDT, CDR2 YNNKEL (reference sequence). This CDR3 contains 15 residues. The CDR3 region has the DNA TGTGCCAGCAGCCAGGGGCTCACTCTCCAAGAGACCCAGTACTTC. It is translated as CASSQGLTLQETQYF.

The V and J genes are TRBV7-2 and TRBJ1-3; D might be TRBD1 (6 bases). The CDR3 is 16 residues long. Germline V gene data show CDR1 as SGHTA and CDR2 as FQGNSA. With 5 bases removed from V and 3 bases from J, the gap between germline ends came to 17 bases. This CDR3 is CASSPQGPLSGNTIYF. Written as DNA, the CDR3 is TGTGCCAGCAGCCCCCAGGGGCCACTCAGTGGAAACACCATATATTTT.

The chain carries TRBV3-1 (or the pseudogene TRBV3-2) and TRBJ2-7; D uncertain. With 3 bases removed from V and 6 bases from J, the gap between germline ends came to 15 bases. The V gene's germline CDR1 is LGHDT and CDR2 YNNKEL (reference sequence). The CDR3 contains 14 residues. CDR3 in amino acids: CASSQVSRRGEQYF. The CDR3 bases are TGTGCCAGCAGCCAGGTCAGTAGGAGAGGCGAGCAGTACTTC.

The V call is TRBV7-3, the J call TRBJ2-5; 10 nucleotides match TRBD2. With V trimmed by 5 bases and J by 1 base, 1 base remained unmatched. Germline-derived CDR1 and CDR2 are SGHTA and FQGTGA. This CDR3 is 14 amino acids long. In DNA, the CDR3 is TGTGCCAGCAGCCCTAGCGGGAGCCAAGAGACCCAGTACTTC. Encoded protein: CASSPSGSQETQYF.

This clone was observed a single time. CDR3 coding DNA: TGTGCCAGCAGACCCGGGACATCCACTGAAGCTTTCTTT. Its translation is CASRPGTSTEAFF. The chain links TRBV3-1 (or the pseudogene TRBV3-2) to TRBJ1-1; D might be TRBD1 (6 bases). V gave up 6 bases and J gave up 4 bases, with 12 bases separating them. Germline values: CDR1 LGHDT, CDR2 YNNKEL (reference sequence). This CDR3 region has 13 residues.

The rearrangement joins TRBV3-1 (or the pseudogene TRBV3-2) to TRBJ2-2; no firm D call. Trimming took 3 bases from V and 5 from J, leaving 13 bases between them. This CDR3 is 15 amino acids long. Germline lookup yields CDR1 LGHDT and CDR2 YNNKEL (reference sequence). Here the CDR3 DNA reads TGTGCCAGCAGCCATAGAGCACCCTGGACCGGGGAGCTGTTTTTT. Its protein is CASSHRAPWTGELFF.

V is TRBV10-2 and J is TRBJ2-7, with 8 bases lining up with TRBD1. Germline trimming cut 6 bases from V and 3 bases from J; bases unmatched to any gene: 7. The germline gives CDR1 WSHSY, CDR2 SAAADI. The CDR3 extends over 14 amino acids. As DNA, the CDR3 is TGCGCCAGCAGATCCGGGACAGGCTTCTACGAGCAGTACTTC. Its translation is CASRSGTGFYEQYF.

The chain carries TRBV12-3 or TRBV12-4 and TRBJ2-7; 7 bases match TRBD1. The ends lost 8 bases at V and 3 bases at J; junction bases unmatched: 4. This CDR3 is 12 amino acids long. The CDR3 nucleotides read TGTGCCAGCGCGGACAGGAGCTACGAGCAGTACTTC. It codes for CASADRSYEQYF.

This chain uses TRBV7-9 with TRBJ1-4; 9 bases fit TRBD1. The trim removed 5 bases at V and 12 bases at J, leaving 13 bases unmatched. In germline, CDR1 is SEHNR, CDR2 FQNEAQ (reference sequence). The CDR3 spans 15 residues. CDR3 sequence reads: CASSLIGQGSGELFF. The CDR3 coding sequence is TGTGCCAGCAGCCTAATCGGACAGGGGAGCGGAGAACTGTTTTTT.

The chain combines TRBV19 with TRBJ2-1; D gene uncertain. Germline-derived CDR1 and CDR2 are LNHDA and SQIVND (reference sequence). With 3 bases removed from V and 9 bases from J, the gap between germline ends came to 9 bases. The length of the CDR3 is 12 residues. The CDR3 region is CASSMSAFEQFF. CDR3 DNA sequence: TGTGCCAGTAGTATGAGTGCGTTTGAGCAGTTCTTC.

V gene TRBV30 combines with J gene TRBJ2-7, with 7 bases lining up with TRBD1. Germline assignment: CDR1 GTSNPN and CDR2 SVGIG (reference sequence). V shed 0 bases, J shed 0 bases, and the junction held 2 bases outside the gene matches. This CDR3 contains 14 residues. The CDR3 is CAWSVGTASYEQYF. The DNA for the CDR3 is TGTGCCTGGAGTGTAGGGACAGCCTCCTACGAGCAGTACTTC.

This clone has a single count. V and J are TRBV5-4 and TRBJ2-5; 11 nucleotides agree with TRBD2. The CDR3 has 16 amino acids. Germline V CDR1 and CDR2: SGHNT, YYREEE (reference sequence). Trimming removed 4 bases from V and 3 bases from J; junction bases left unmatched: 8. Written as DNA, the CDR3 is TGTGCCAGCAGCCCGGTTGTACTAGCGGGAGAAGAGACCCAGTACTTC. The encoded protein is CASSPVVLAGEETQYF.

V usage is TRBV6-2 or TRBV6-3 and J usage is TRBJ2-7; 9 bases align to TRBD1. In germline, CDR1 is MNHEY, CDR2 SVGEGT. The V segment lost 7 bases and the J segment 6 bases; nucleotides outside the gene matches: 22. This CDR3 contains 18 residues. CDR3 loop: CASTPDPRGTGFFREQYF. The DNA of the CDR3 is TGTGCCAGCACCCCCGATCCCCGCGGGACAGGGTTCTTTCGCGAGCAGTACTTC.

The rearrangement uses TRBV12-3 or TRBV12-4 and TRBJ2-1; D unclear. The CDR3 consists of 10 residues. V lost 3 bases and J lost 14, with 8 bases in between. CDR3 nucleotides: TGTGCCAGCAGTTTCAGGCGCGAGTTCTTC. Protein product: CASSFRREFF.

This clone was seen a handful of times. Other DNA sequences within the sample encode an identical CDR3. This chain connects TRBV30 to TRBJ1-2; D unclear. V was trimmed by 5 bases and J by 2 bases, leaving 12 bases between them. The CDR3 has 13 residues. Germline-derived CDR1 and CDR2 are GTSNPN and SVGIG (reference sequence). In DNA form, the CDR3 reads TGTGCCTGGTCTACGGGGATAAACTATGGCTACACCTTC. Its protein product is CAWSTGINYGYTF.

This clone was observed a single time. This chain connects TRBV30 to TRBJ1-1, with a weak D call TRBD1 (5 bases). V lost 2 bases, J lost 1 base, and 8 bases lay in between. The CDR3 has 13 amino acids. Germline CDR1 reads GTSNPN; CDR2 reads SVGIG (reference sequence). CDR3 protein: CAWSLGPNTEAFF. DNA of the CDR3: TGTGCCTGGAGTCTGGGGCCGAACACTGAAGCTTTCTTT.